This TCR beta chain was sequenced for a study of cytomegalovirus exposure and HLA in healthy donors. Primers included in the PCR were 60 Vbeta and 13 Jbeta primers. Sequencing used immunoSEQ multiplex PCR; TCRdb keeps in-frame clones, though not all of them. The sample table sets out 200,000 to 250,000 clones. As for this clone: Its antigen is unidentified.

Whole-study findings and limits: Because they were indistinguishable, some V segments, including TRBV6-2 and TRBV6-3, were excluded. A later analysis by the authors found several of the most significant clusters apparently linked to common viral pathogens.

Germline values: CDR1 SGHRS, CDR2 YFSETQ. V lost 4 bases and J lost 2, with 14 bases in between. This CDR3 is built from 15 residues. The donors, nominally healthy at sampling, likely had unrecorded immune exposures. Sequenced material: PBMCs. The chain links TRBV5-1 to TRBJ2-3; D is undetermined. The receptor comes from a woman in her thirties in good health and CMV-seropositive. This CDR3 is CASSPLDSPTDTQYF. CDR3 nucleotide sequence: TGCGCCAGCAGCCCCTTAGATTCCCCCACAGATACGCAGTATTTT.